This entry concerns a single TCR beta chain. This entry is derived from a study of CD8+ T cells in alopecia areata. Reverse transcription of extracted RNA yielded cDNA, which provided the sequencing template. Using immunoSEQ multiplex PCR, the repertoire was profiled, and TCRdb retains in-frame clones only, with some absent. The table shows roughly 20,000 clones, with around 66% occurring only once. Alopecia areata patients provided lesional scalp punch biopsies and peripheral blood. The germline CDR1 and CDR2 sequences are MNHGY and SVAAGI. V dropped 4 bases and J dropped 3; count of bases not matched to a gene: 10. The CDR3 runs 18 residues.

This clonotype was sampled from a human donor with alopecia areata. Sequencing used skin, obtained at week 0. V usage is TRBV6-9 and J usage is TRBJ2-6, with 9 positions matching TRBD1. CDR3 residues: CASSCDRGAGYGANVLTF. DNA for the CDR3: TGTGCCAGCAGTTGTGACAGGGGGGCGGGTTATGGGGCCAACGTCCTGACTTTC.